Given below is one T cell receptor (beta chain) in context. Its antigen is not known. Primers included in the PCR were 60 Vbeta and 13 Jbeta primers. Some clones are missing from TCRdb's copy, which holds only in-frame ones; the method was immunoSEQ multiplex PCR. The sample contains approximately 180,000 clones, 70% to 85% of which appear only once. This entry belongs to a study of cytomegalovirus exposure and HLA in healthy donors. As for the study in general: Previous work identified roughly 120 million unique TCR beta sequences from around 170 million T cells. General observations from the study: Common viral pathogens were later found to be apparently linked to several of the most significant clusters.

CDR3 length equals 14 residues. The V end lost 5 bases, the J end lost 5 bases, and 13 bases lay between the germline ends. Germline-derived CDR1 and CDR2 are MNHEY and SMNVEV (reference sequence). Specimen: PBMCs. The V gene is TRBV27, the J gene TRBJ1-5, with D unresolved. The receptor was derived from a woman between 55 and 75 years old in good health and CMV-seropositive. In DNA, the CDR3 is TGTGCCAGCAGTCAAGGAGGCGAGCATCAGCCCCAGCATTTT. The encoded protein is CASSQGGEHQPQHF.